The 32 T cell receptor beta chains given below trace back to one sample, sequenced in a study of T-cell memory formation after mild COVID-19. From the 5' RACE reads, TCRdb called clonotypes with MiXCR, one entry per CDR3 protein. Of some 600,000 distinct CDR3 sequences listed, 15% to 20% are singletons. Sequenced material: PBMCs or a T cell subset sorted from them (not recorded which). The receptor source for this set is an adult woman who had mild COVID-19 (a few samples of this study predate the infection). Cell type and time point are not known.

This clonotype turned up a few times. The CDR3, as DNA: TGCAGTGCCCGGCGGGCCTCCTACGAGCAGTACTTC. Amino acid sequence: CSARRASYEQYF. V gene TRBV20-1 combines with J gene TRBJ2-7; maybe TRBD2 (5 bases). Between the trimmed V and J ends, which lost 6 bases and 0 bases, there was a span of 9 bases. CDR3 size: 12 residues. Per germline, CDR1 DFQATT and CDR2 SNEGSKA (reference sequence).

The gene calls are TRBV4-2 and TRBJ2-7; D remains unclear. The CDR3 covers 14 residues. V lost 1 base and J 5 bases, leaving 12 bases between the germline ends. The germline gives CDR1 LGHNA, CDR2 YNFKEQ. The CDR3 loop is CASSQALAVNEQYF. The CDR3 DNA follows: TGTGCCAGCAGCCAAGCCCTGGCGGTCAACGAGCAGTACTTC.

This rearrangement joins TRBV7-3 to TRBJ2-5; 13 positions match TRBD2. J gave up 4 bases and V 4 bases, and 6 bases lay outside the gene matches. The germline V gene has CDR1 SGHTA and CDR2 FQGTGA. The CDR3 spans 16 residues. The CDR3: CASSSKTSGRLETQYF. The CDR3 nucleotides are TGTGCCAGCAGCTCCAAGACTAGCGGGAGGTTAGAGACCCAGTACTTC.

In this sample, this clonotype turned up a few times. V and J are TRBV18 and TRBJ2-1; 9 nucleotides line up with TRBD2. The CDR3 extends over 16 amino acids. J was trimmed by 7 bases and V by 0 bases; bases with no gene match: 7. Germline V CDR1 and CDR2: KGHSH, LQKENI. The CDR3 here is CASSPPASGVLNEQFF. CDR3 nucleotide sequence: TGTGCCAGCTCACCACCGGCTAGCGGGGTTCTAAATGAGCAGTTCTTC.

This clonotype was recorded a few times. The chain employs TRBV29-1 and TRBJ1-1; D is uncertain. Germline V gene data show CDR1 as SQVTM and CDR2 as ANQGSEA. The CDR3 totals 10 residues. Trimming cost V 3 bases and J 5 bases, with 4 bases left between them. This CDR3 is CSVESTEAFF. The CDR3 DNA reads TGCAGCGTTGAGAGTACTGAAGCTTTCTTT.

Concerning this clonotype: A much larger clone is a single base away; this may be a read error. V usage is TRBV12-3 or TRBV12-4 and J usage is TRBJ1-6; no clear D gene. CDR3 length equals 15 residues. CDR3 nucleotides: TGTACCAGCAGTTTGGCGTGGGGTGGCAATTCACCCCTCCACTTT. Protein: CTSSLAWGGNSPLHF.

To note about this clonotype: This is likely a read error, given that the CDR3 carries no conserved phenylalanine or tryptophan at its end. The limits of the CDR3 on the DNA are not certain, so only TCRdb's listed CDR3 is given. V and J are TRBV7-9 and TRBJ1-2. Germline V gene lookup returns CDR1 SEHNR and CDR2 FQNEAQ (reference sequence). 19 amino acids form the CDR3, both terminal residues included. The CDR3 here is CASSSTAASQHLRFEGSTL.

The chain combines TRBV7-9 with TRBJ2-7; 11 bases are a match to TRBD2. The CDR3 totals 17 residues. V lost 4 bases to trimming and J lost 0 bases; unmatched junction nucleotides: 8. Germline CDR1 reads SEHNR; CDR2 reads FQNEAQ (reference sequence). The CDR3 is CASSSTSGGGSSYEQYF. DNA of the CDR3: TGTGCCAGCAGCTCTACTAGCGGGGGTGGAAGCTCCTACGAGCAGTACTTC.

The CDR3 sequence is CASTLGAYEQYF. DNA for the CDR3: TGTGCCAGCACCCTGGGGGCCTACGAGCAGTACTTC. The chain recombines TRBV7-2 with TRBJ2-7; D is possibly TRBD1 or TRBD2 (5 bases each). V was clipped by 7 bases and J by 2 bases, with 9 bases between them. Per germline, CDR1 SGHTA and CDR2 FQGNSA. The CDR3 sequence is 12 residues long.

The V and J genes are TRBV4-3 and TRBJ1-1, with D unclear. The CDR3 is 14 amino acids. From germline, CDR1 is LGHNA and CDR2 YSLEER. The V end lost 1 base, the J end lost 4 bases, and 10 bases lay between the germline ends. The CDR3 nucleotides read TGCGCCAGCAGCCAAGCAGGAGGGTTCACTGAAGCTTTCTTT. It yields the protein CASSQAGGFTEAFF.

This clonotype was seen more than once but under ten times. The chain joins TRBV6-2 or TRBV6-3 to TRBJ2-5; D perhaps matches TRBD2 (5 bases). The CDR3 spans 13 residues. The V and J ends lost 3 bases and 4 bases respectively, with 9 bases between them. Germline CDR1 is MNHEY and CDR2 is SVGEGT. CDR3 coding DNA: TGTGCCAGCAGTTATACGGGGTTAGAGACCCAGTACTTC. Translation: CASSYTGLETQYF.

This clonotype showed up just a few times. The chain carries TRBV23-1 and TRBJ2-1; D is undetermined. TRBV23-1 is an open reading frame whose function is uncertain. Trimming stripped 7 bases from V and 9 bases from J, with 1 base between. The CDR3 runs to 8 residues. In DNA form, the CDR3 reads TGCGCCAGCACTGAGCAGTTCTTC. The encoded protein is CASTEQFF.

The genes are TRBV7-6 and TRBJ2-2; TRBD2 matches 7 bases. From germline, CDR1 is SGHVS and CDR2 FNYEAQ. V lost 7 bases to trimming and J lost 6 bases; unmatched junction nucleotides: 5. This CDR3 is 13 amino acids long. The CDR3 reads CASTREESGELFF. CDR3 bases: TGTGCCAGCACCCGGGAGGAGTCCGGGGAGCTGTTTTTT.

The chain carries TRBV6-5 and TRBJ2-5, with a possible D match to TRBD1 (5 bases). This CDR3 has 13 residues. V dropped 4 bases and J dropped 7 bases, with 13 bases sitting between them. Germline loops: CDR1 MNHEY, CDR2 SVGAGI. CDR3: CASSWGDRGTQYF. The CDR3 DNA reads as TGTGCCAGCAGTTGGGGCGATAGGGGGACCCAGTACTTC.

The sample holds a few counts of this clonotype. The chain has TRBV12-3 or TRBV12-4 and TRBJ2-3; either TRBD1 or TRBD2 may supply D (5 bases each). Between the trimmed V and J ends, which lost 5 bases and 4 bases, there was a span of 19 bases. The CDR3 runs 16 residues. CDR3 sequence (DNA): TGTGCCAGCAGTCCAGTAGGCGCGAGGGGAGCAGATACGCAGTATTTT. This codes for CASSPVGARGADTQYF.

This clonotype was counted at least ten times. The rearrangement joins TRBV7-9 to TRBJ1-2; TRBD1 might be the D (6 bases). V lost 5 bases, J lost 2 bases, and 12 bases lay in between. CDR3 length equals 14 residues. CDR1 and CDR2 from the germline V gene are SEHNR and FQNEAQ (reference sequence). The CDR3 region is CASSPTGSNYGYTF. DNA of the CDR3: TGTGCCAGCAGCCCGACAGGATCGAACTATGGCTACACCTTC.

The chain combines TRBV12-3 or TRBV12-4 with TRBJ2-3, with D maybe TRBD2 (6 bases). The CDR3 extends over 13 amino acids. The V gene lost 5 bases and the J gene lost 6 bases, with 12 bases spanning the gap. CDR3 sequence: CASSAGTVDTQYF. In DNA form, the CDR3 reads TGTGCCAGCAGTGCGGGGACTGTGGATACGCAGTATTTT.

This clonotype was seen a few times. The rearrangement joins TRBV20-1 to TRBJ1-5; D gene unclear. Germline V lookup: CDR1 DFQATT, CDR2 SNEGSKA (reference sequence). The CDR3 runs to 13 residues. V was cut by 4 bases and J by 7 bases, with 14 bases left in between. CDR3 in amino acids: CSANLSPEQPQHF. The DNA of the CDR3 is TGCAGTGCTAATCTGAGTCCGGAACAGCCCCAGCATTTT.

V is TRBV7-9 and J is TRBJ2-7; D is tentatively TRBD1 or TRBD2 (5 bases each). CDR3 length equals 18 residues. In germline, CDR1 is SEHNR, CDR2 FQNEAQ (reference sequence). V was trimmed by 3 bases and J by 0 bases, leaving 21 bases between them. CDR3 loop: CASSFFPNRDPSSYEQYF. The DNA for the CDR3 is TGTGCCAGCAGCTTTTTCCCAAACCGGGACCCAAGCTCCTACGAGCAGTACTTC.

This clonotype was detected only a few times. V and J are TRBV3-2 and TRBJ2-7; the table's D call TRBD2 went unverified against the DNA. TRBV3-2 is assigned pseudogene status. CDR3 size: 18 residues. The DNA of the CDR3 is TGTGCCAGCAGCCAAGACCCCCTAGTCTTCAGCGCCCCCGACGAGCAGTACTTC. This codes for CASSQDPLVFSAPDEQYF.

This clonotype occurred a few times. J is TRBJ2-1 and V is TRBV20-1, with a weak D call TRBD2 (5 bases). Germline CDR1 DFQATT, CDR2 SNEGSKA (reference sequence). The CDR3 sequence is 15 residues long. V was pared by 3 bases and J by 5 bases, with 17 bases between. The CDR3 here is CSASQPSSRNNEQFF. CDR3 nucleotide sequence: TGCAGTGCTAGTCAACCTAGCAGTAGAAACAATGAGCAGTTCTTC.

CDR3 loop: CSASPQLGNTIYF. CDR3 DNA: TGCAGTGCTAGCCCCCAGCTTGGAAACACCATATATTTT. V usage is TRBV20-1 and J usage is TRBJ1-3; D unresolved. There are 13 residues in the CDR3. The germline gives CDR1 DFQATT, CDR2 SNEGSKA (reference sequence). The V end was cut by 3 bases, the J end by 3 bases, with 9 bases between.

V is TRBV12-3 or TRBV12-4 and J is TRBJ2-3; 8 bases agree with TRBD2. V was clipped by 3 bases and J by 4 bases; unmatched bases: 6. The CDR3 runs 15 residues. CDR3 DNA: TGTGCCAGCAGTTTGACGGGGGGGCCCCCAGATACGCAGTATTTT. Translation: CASSLTGGPPDTQYF.

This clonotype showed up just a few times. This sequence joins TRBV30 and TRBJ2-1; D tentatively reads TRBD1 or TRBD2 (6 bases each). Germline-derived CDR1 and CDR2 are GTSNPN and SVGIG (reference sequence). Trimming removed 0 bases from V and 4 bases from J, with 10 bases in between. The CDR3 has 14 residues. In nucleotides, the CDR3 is TGTGCCTGGAGTGTTGGAGGGACATACAATGAGCAGTTCTTC. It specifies CAWSVGGTYNEQFF.

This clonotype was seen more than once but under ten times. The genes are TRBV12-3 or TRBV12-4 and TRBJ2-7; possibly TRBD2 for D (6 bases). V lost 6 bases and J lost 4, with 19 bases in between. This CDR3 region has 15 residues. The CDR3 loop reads CASSIGGVIKYEQYF. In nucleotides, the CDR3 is TGTGCCAGCAGCATCGGCGGGGTAATAAAATACGAGCAGTACTTC.

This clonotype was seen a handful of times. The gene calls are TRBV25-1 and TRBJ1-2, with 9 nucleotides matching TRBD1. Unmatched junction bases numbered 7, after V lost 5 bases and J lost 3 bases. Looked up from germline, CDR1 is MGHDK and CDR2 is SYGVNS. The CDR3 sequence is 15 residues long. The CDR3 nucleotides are TGTGCCAGCAGTAAACCGGGACAGGGACACTATGGCTACACCTTC. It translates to CASSKPGQGHYGYTF.

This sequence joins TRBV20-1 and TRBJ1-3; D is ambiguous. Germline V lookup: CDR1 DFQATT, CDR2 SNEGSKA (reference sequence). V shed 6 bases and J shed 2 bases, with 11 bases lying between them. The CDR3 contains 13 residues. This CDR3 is CSAPREAGNTIYF. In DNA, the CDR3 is TGCAGTGCCCCCCGGGAGGCTGGAAACACCATATATTTT.

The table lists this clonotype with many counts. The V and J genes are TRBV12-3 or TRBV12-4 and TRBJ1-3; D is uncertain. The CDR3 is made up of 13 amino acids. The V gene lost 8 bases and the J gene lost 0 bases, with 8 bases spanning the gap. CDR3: CASGRNSGNTIYF. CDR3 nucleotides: TGTGCCAGCGGTAGAAACTCTGGAAACACCATATATTTT.

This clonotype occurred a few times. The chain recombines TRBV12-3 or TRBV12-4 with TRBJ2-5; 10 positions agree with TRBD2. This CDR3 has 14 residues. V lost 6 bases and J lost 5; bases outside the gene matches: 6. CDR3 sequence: CASRERGGVETQYF. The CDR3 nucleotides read TGTGCCAGCAGGGAGCGGGGGGGCGTGGAGACCCAGTACTTC.

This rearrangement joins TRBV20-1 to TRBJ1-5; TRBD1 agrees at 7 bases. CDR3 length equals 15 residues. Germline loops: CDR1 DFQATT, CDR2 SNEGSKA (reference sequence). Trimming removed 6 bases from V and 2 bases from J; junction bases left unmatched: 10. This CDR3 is CSAKQGQFGNQPQHF. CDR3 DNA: TGCAGTGCCAAGCAGGGACAGTTTGGCAATCAGCCCCAGCATTTT.

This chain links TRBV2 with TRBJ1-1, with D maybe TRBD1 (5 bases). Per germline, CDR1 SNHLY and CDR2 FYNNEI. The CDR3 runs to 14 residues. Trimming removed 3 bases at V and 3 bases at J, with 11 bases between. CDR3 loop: CASSEVGGDTEAFF. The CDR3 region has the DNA TGTGCCAGCAGTGAGGTGGGGGGGGACACTGAAGCTTTCTTT.

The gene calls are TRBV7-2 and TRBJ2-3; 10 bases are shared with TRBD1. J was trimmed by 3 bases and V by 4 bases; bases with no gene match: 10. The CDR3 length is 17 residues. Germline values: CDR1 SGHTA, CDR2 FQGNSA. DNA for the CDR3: TGTGCCAGCAGCTCCGTCTCCCCGGGACAGGGGACAGATACGCAGTATTTT. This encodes CASSSVSPGQGTDTQYF.